This T cell receptor beta chain originates from a study of blood T cell repertoires in COVID-19. The protocol was immunoSEQ multiplex PCR, while the TCRdb copy is restricted to in-frame clones and leaves out a portion. This table holds 250,000 to 300,000 clones, 65% to 85% found once. The CDR3 runs to 16 residues. Per the germline V gene, CDR1 is LNHNV and CDR2 is YYDKDF (reference sequence). V dropped 1 base and J dropped 1 base, with 13 bases sitting between them. This chain links TRBV15 with TRBJ2-5; TRBD1 is a possible D gene (5 bases). Specimen: peripheral blood. The sequence came from a man at least 80 years old with acute or convalescent COVID-19. CDR3 nucleotide sequence: TGTGCCACCAGCAGAGCGAGCAGGGCTTTCCAAGAGACCCAGTACTTC. This codes for CATSRASRAFQETQYF.